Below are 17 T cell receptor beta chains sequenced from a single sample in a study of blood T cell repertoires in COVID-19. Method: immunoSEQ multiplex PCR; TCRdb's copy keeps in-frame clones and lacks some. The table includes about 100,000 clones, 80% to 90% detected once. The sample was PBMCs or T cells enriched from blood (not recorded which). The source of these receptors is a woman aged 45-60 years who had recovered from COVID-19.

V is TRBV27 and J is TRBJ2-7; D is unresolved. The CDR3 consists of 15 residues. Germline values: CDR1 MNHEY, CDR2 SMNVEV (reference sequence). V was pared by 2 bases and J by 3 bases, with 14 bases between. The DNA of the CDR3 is TGTGCCAGCAGTTTACGTGGCGGTTACCTCTACGAGCAGTACTTC. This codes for CASSLRGGYLYEQYF.

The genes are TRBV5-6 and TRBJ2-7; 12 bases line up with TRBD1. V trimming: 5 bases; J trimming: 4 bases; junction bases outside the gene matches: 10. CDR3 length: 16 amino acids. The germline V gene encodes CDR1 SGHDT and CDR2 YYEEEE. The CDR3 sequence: CASRFTGTGGLYEQYF. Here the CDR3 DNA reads TGTGCCAGCAGGTTTACCGGGACAGGGGGCTTGTACGAGCAGTACTTC.

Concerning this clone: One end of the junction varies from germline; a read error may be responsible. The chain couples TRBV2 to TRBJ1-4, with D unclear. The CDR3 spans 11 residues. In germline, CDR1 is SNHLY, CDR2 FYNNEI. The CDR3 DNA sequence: TGCACCGCCGGGGATAATGAAAAACTGTTTTTT. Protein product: CTAGDNEKLFF.

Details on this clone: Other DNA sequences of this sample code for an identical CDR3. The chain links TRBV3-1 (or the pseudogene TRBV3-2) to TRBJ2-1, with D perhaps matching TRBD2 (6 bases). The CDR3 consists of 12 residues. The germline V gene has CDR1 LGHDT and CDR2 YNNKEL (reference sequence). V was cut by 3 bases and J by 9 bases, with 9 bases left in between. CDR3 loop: CASSQGGGEQFF. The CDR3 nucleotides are TGTGCCAGCAGCCAGGGAGGTGGTGAGCAGTTCTTC.

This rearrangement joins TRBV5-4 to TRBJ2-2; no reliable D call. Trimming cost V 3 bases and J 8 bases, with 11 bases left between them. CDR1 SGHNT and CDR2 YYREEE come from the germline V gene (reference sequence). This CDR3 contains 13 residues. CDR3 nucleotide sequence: TGTGCCAGCAGCTCAGTCCGTGCTGGGGAGCTGTTTTTT. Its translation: CASSSVRAGELFF.

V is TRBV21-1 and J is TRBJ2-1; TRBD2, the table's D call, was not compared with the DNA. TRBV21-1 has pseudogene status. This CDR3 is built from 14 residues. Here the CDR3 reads CASSQVAIPNEQFF. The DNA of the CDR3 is TGTGCCAGCAGTCAAGTAGCGATCCCCAATGAGCAGTTCTTC.

In DNA form, the CDR3 reads TGTGCCAGCAGACCGCTACGACTAGCGGATTCCCTTACCGGGGAGCTGTTTTTT. Translating gives CASRPLRLADSLTGELFF. The chain combines TRBV3-1 (or the pseudogene TRBV3-2) with TRBJ2-2; 9 positions agree with TRBD2. Germline values: CDR1 LGHDT, CDR2 YNNKEL (reference sequence). Trimming removed 6 bases from V and 5 bases from J; junction bases left unmatched: 16. The CDR3 has 18 amino acids.

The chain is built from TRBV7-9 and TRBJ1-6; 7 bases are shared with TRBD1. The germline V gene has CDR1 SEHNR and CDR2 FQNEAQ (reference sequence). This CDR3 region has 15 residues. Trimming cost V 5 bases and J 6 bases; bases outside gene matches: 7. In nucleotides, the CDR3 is TGTGCCAGCAGCCTTGGACAGGAGCCTAATTCACCCCTCCACTTT. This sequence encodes CASSLGQEPNSPLHF.

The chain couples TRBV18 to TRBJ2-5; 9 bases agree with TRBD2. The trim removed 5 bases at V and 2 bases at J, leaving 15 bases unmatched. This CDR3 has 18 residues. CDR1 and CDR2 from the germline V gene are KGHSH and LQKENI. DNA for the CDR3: TGTGCCAGCTCAACCCGGGCCCCGGCGACTAGCGGACAAGAGACCCAGTACTTC. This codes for CASSTRAPATSGQETQYF.

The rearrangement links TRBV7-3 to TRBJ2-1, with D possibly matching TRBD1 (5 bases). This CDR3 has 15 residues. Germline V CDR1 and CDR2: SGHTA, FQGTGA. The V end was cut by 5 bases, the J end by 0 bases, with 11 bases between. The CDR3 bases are TGTGCCAGCAGCCCGACAGCTAGCTCCTACAATGAGCAGTTCTTC. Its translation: CASSPTASSYNEQFF.

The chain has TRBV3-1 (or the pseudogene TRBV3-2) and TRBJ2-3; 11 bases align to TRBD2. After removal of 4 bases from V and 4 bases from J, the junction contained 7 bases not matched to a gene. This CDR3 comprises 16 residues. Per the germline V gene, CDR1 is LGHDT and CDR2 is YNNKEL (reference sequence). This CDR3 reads CASSLLAGGPADTQYF. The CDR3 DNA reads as TGTGCCAGCAGCCTATTAGCGGGGGGGCCCGCAGATACGCAGTATTTT.

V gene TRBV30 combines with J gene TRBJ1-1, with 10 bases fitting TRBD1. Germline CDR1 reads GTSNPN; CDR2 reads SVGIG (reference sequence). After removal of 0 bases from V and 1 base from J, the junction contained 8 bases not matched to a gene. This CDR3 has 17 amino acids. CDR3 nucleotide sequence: TGTGCCTGGAGTGTTCGGACAGGGGGATGGAAGAACACTGAAGCTTTCTTT. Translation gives CAWSVRTGGWKNTEAFF.

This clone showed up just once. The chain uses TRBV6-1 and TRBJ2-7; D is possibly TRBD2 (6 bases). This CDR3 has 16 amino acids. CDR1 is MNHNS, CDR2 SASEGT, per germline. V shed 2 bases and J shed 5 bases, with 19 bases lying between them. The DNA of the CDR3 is TGTGCCAGCAGTGAAAGAGCTAGCGAGGTCTTCCACGAGCAGTACTTC. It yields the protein CASSERASEVFHEQYF.

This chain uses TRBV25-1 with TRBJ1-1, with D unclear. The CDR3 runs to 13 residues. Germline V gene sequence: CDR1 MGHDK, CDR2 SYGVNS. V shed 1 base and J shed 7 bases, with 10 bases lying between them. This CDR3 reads CASSEFSPLEAFF. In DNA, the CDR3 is TGTGCCAGCAGTGAATTTAGTCCCCTTGAAGCTTTCTTT.

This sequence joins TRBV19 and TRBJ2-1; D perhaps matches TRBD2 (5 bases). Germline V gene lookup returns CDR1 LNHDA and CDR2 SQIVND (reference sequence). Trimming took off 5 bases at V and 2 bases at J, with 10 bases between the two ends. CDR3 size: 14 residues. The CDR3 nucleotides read TGTGCCAGTAGTCTTGGCGGGCCCTACAATGAGCAGTTCTTC. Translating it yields CASSLGGPYNEQFF.

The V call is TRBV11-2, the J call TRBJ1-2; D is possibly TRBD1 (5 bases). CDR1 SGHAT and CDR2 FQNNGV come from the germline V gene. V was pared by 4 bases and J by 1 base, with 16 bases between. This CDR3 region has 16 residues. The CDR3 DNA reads TGTGCCAGCAGCTCAACGATCGGGGGATATAACTATGGCTACACCTTC. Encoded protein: CASSSTIGGYNYGYTF.

The CDR3 DNA sequence: TGTGCCACTCGGGGTAGCGGGGGGGAGGATACGCAGTATTTT. Translated, it gives CATRGSGGEDTQYF. The rearrangement links TRBV24-1 to TRBJ2-3; TRBD2 matches 11 bases. The CDR3 is 14 amino acids. The germline V gene has CDR1 KGHDR and CDR2 SFDVKD. Trimming removed 10 bases from V and 6 bases from J; junction bases left unmatched: 8.